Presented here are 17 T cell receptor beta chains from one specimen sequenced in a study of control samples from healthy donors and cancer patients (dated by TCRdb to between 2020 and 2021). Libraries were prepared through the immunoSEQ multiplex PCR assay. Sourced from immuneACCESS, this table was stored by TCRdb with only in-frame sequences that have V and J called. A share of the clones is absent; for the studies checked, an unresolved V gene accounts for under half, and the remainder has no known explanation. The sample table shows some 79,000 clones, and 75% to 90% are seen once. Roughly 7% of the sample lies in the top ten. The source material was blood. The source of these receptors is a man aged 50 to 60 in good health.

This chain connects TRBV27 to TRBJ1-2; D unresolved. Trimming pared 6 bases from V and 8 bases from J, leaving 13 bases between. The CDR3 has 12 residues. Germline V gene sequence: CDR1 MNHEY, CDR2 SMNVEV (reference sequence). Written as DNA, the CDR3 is TGTGCCAGCAGCGGAAGGGAGGGCGGCTACACCTTC. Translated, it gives CASSGREGGYTF.

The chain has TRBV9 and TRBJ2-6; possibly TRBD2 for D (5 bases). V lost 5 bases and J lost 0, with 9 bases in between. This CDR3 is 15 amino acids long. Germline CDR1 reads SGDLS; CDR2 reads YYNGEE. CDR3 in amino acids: CASRAALSGANVLTF. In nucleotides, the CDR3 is TGTGCCAGCAGAGCGGCTCTCTCTGGGGCCAACGTCCTGACTTTC.

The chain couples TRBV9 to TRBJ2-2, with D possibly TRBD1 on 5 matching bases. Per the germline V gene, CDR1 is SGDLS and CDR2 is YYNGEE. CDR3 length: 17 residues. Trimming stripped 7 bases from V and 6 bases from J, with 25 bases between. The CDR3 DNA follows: TGTGCCAGCCGGGCCCAGGGCCCCGGGTTTGCGGCCGGGGAGCTGTTTTTT. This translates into CASRAQGPGFAAGELFF.

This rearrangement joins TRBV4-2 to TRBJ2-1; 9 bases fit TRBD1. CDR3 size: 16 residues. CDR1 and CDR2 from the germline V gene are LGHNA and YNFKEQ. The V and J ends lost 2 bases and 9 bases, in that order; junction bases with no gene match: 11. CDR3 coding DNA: TGTGCCAGCAGCCAAAGGGACAGGGATGCCTTGGGTGAGCAGTTCTTC. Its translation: CASSQRDRDALGEQFF.

CDR3 coding DNA: TGCGCCAGCAGCAGAACCGGGACAGATTACAATGAGCAGTTCTTC. This codes for CASSRTGTDYNEQFF. This sequence joins TRBV5-1 and TRBJ2-1; 7 nucleotides align to TRBD1. The V gene's germline CDR1 is SGHRS and CDR2 YFSETQ. The CDR3 consists of 15 residues. V trimming: 4 bases; J trimming: 4 bases; junction bases outside the gene matches: 8.

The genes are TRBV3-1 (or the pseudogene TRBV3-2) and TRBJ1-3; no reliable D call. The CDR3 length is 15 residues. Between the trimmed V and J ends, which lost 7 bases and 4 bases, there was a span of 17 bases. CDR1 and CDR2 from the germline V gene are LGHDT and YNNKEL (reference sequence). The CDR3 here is CASTAGQAIGNTIYF. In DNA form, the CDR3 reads TGTGCCAGCACCGCGGGTCAGGCTATCGGAAACACCATATATTTT.

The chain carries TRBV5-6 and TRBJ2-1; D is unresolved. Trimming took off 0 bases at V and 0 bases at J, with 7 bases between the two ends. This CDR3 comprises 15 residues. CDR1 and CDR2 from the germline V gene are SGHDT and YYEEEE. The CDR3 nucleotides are TGTGCCAGCAGCTTGGTACAGAGCTCCTACAATGAGCAGTTCTTC. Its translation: CASSLVQSSYNEQFF.

The CDR3 region has the DNA TGTGCCAGTAGTTCGTCCCGGGACAGGGGGCGGCATGACTATGGCTACACCTTC. This encodes CASSSSRDRGRHDYGYTF. The V call is TRBV19, the J call TRBJ1-2; the match to TRBD1 covers 12 bases. CDR1 LNHDA and CDR2 SQIVND come from the germline V gene (reference sequence). J lost 3 bases, V lost 5 bases, and 13 bases had no gene match. The CDR3 is 18 amino acids.

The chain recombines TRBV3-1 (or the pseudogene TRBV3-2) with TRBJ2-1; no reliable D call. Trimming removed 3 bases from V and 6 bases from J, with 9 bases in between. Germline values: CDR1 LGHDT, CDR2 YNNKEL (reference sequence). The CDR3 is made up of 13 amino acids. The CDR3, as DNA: TGTGCCAGCAGCCACCAGACCCCCAATGAGCAGTTCTTC. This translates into CASSHQTPNEQFF.

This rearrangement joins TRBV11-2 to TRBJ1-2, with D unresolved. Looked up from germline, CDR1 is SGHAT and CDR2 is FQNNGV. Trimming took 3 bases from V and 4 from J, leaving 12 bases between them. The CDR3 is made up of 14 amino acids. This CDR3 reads CASSFTGVGYGYTF. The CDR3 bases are TGTGCCAGCAGCTTTACCGGGGTCGGCTATGGCTACACCTTC.

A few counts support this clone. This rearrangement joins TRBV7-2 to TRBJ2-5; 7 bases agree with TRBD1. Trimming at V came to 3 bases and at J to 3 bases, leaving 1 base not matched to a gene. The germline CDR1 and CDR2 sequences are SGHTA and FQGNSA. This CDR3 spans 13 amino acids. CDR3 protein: CASSLGQKETQYF. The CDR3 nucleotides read TGTGCCAGCAGCTTGGGACAGAAAGAGACCCAGTACTTC.

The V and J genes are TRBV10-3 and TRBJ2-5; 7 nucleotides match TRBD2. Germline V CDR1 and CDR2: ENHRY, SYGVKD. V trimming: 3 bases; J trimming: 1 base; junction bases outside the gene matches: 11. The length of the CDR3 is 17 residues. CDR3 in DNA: TGTGCCATCAGTGAAAGGGAAGAAGCGGGGTTCCAAGAGACCCAGTACTTC. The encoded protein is CAISEREEAGFQETQYF.

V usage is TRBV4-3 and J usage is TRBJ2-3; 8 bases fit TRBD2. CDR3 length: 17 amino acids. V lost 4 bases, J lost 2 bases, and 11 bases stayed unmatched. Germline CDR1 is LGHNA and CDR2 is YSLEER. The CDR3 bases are TGCGCCAGCAGCCCCGATAAGGGGACTAGGTCCACAGATACGCAGTATTTT. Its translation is CASSPDKGTRSTDTQYF.

The CDR3 coding sequence is TGTGCCAGCAGCCACCCCGCGGCTGTAGCTGAAGAGACCCAGTACTTC. Translated, it gives CASSHPAAVAEETQYF. The J gene is TRBJ2-5, the V gene TRBV3-1 (or the pseudogene TRBV3-2); D gene unclear. Germline CDR1 is LGHDT and CDR2 is YNNKEL (reference sequence). The V gene lost 3 bases and the J gene lost 3 bases, with 17 bases spanning the gap. The CDR3 is made up of 16 amino acids.

This CDR3 reads CAWSRGPGTQYF. The DNA of the CDR3 is TGTGCCTGGAGCCGGGGTCCAGGGACCCAGTACTTC. The chain carries TRBV30 and TRBJ2-5; the D gene is possibly TRBD2 (5 bases). In germline, CDR1 is GTSNPN, CDR2 SVGIG (reference sequence). The CDR3 runs to 12 residues. V shed 3 bases and J shed 7 bases, with 12 bases lying between them.

The CDR3 nucleotides are TGTGCCAGCACGCGCAGGGGGGCCAACTACAATGAGCAGTTCTTC. Amino acids: CASTRRGANYNEQFF. The chain joins TRBV27 to TRBJ2-1, with a weak D call TRBD1 (7 bases). Germline lookup yields CDR1 MNHEY and CDR2 SMNVEV (reference sequence). The CDR3 spans 15 residues. Trimming took 7 bases from V and 3 from J, leaving 16 bases between them.

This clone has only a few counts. The CDR3 reads CASSFLDSTEAFF. For the CDR3, the DNA is TGTGCCAGCAGCTTCCTGGACAGCACTGAAGCTTTCTTT. The V call is TRBV7-2, the J call TRBJ1-1; maybe TRBD1 (6 bases). Germline V gene sequence: CDR1 SGHTA, CDR2 FQGNSA. The CDR3 consists of 13 residues. Trimming stripped 3 bases from V and 4 bases from J, with 9 bases between.